This TCR beta chain was obtained from a study of siplizumab effects on memory and regulatory T cells. Method: immunoSEQ multiplex PCR; TCRdb's copy keeps in-frame clones and lacks some. Of under 130,000 clones in the sample, about 92% were seen once. The CDR3 sequence is 12 residues long. V was shortened by 5 bases and J by 3 bases, with 7 bases between the two germline ends. The germline V gene has CDR1 MNHNS and CDR2 SASEGT. This TCR derives from a human donor in good health. The source material was CD4+ T cells sorted from blood. This chain uses TRBV6-1 with TRBJ1-1; a weak D match, TRBD1 (5 bases). CDR3 residues: CASSRQYTEAFF. DNA for the CDR3: TGTGCCAGCAGTAGACAGTACACTGAAGCTTTCTTT.